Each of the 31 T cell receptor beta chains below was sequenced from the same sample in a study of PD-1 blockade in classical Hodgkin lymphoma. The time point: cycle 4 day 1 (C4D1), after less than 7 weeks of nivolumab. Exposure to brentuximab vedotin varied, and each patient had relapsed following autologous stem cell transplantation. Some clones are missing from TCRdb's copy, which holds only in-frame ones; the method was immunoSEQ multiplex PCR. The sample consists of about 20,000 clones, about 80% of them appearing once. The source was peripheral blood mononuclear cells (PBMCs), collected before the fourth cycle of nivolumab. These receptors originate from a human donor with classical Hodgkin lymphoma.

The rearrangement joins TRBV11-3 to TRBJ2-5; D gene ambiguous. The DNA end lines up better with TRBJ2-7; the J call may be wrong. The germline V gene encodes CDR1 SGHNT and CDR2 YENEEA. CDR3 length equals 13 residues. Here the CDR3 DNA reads TGTGCCAGCAGCTTGAGCAGCTCCTACGAGCAGTACTTC. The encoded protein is CASSLSSSYEQYF.

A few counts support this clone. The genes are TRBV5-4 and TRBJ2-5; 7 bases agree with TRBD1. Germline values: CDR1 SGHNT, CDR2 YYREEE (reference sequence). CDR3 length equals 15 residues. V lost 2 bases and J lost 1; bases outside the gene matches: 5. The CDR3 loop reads CASSLRTGVQETQYF. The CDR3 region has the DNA TGTGCCAGCAGCTTAAGGACAGGTGTCCAAGAGACCCAGTACTTC.

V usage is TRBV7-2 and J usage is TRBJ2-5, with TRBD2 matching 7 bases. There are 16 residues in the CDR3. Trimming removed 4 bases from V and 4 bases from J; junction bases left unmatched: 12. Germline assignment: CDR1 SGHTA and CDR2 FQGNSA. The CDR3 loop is CASSSRGREGRETQYF. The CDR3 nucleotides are TGTGCCAGCAGCTCGCGGGGCAGGGAGGGTCGAGAGACCCAGTACTTC. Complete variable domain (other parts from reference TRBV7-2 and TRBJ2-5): GAGVSQSPSNKVTEKGKDVELRCDPISGHTALYWYRQSLGQGLEFLIYFQGNSAPDKSGLPSDRFSAERTGGSVSTLTIQRTQQEDSAVYLCASSSRGREGRETQYFGPGTRLLVL.

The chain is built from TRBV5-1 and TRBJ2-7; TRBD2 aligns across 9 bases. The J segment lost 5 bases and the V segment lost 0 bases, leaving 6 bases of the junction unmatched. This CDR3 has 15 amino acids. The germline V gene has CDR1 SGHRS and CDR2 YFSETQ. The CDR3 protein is CASSLVISGSHEQYF. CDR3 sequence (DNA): TGCGCCAGCAGCTTGGTAATTAGCGGGAGTCACGAGCAGTACTTC. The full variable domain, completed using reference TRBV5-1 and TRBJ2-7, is KAGVTQTPRYLIKTRGQQVTLSCSPISGHRSVSWYQQTPGQGLQFLFEYFSETQRNKGNFPGRFSGRQFSNSRSEMNVSTLELGDSALYLCASSLVISGSHEQYFGPGTRLTVT.

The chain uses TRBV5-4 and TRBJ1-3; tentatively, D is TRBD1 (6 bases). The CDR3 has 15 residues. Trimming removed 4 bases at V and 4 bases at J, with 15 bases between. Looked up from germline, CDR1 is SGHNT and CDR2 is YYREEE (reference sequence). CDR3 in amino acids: CASSGPQGTGNTIYF. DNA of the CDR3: TGTGCCAGCAGCGGTCCACAGGGAACCGGAAACACCATATATTTT. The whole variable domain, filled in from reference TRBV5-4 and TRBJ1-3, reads ETGVTQSPTHLIKTRGQQVTLRCSSQSGHNTVSWYQQALGQGPQFIFQYYREEENGRGNFPPRFSGLQFPNYSSELNVNALELDDSALYLCASSGPQGTGNTIYFGEGSWLTVV.

Here the CDR3 DNA reads TGTGCCAGCAGCCAAGATTCTTTGGGGGCGCTTTATCAGCGATCAGAGACCCAGTACTTC. Amino acids: CASSQDSLGALYQRSETQYF. The chain employs TRBV14 and TRBJ2-5; a possible D gene is TRBD1 (6 bases). Germline CDR1 SGHDN, CDR2 FVKESK. V lost 0 bases and J lost 4, with 27 bases in between. CDR3 length: 20 amino acids.

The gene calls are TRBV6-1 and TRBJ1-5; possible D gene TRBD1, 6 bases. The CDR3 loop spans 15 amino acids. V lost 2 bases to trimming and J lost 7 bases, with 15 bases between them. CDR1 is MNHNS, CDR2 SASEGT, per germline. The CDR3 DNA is TGTGCCAGCAGTGAAATCGTAACAGGGCCCCAGCCCCAGCATTTT. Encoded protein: CASSEIVTGPQPQHF.

The CDR3 DNA is TGCGCCAGCAGCTTGATAGGACTCGACACCGGGGAGCTGTTTTTT. Protein: CASSLIGLDTGELFF. V and J are TRBV5-1 and TRBJ2-2; D is perhaps TRBD2 (5 bases). CDR3 size: 15 residues. The V end lost 1 base, the J end lost 3 bases, and 10 bases lay between the germline ends. Germline CDR1 and CDR2: SGHRS and YFSETQ.

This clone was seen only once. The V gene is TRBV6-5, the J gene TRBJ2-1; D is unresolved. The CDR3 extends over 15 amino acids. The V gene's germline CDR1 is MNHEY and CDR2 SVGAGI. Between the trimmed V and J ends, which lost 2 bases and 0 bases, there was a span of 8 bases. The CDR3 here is CASSYGVGSYNEQFF. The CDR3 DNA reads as TGTGCCAGCAGTTACGGCGTTGGCTCCTACAATGAGCAGTTCTTC.

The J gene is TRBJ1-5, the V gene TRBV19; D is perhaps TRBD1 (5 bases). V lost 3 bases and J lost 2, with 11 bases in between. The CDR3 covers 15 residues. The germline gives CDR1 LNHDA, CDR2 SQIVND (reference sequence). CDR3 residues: CASSIGRVRNQPQHF. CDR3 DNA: TGTGCCAGTAGTATCGGCAGGGTTCGCAATCAGCCCCAGCATTTT.

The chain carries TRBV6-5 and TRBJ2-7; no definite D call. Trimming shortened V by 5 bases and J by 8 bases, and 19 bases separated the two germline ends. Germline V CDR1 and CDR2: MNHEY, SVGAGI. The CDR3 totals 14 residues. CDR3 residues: CASSTDATLTQQYF. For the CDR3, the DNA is TGTGCCAGCAGTACGGACGCGACTCTTACGCAGCAGTACTTC.

CDR3 residues: CASSTSPDPLYGYTF. The CDR3 DNA reads as TGTGCCAGCAGTACCTCGCCGGACCCCCTTTATGGCTACACCTTC. The J gene is TRBJ1-2, the V gene TRBV27; D is ambiguous. This CDR3 has 15 residues. The V end was cut by 5 bases, the J end by 5 bases, with 18 bases between. Germline CDR1 reads MNHEY; CDR2 reads SMNVEV (reference sequence).

The CDR3: CASKRGMNTEAFF. The CDR3 DNA sequence: TGTGCCAGCAAAAGGGGGATGAACACTGAAGCTTTCTTT. V usage is TRBV28 and J usage is TRBJ1-1; a weak D match, TRBD1 (6 bases). The germline V gene has CDR1 MDHEN and CDR2 SYDVKM. The CDR3 covers 13 residues. V was clipped by 7 bases and J by 0 bases, with 9 bases between them.

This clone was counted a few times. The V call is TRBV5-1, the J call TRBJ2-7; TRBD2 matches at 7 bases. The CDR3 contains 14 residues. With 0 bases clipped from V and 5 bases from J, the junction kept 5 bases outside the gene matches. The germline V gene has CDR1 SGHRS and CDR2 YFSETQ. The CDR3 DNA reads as TGCGCCAGCAGCTTGGTTGGGGGAGGGGACGAGCAGTACTTC. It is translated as CASSLVGGGDEQYF.

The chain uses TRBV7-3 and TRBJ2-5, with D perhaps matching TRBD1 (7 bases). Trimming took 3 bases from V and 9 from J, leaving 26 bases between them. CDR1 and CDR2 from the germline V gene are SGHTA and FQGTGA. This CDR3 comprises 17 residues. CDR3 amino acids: CASSFSPQGGEAGAQYF. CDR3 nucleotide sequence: TGTGCCAGCAGCTTTAGCCCCCAGGGGGGAGAGGCAGGAGCCCAGTACTTC.

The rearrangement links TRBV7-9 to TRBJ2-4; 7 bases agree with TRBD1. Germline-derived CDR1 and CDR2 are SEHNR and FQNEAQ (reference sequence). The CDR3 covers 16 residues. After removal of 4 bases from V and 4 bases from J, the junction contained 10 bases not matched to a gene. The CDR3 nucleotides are TGTGCCAGCAGCTCATCTCGGACAGGACAAAAAAACATTCAGTACTTC. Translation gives CASSSSRTGQKNIQYF.

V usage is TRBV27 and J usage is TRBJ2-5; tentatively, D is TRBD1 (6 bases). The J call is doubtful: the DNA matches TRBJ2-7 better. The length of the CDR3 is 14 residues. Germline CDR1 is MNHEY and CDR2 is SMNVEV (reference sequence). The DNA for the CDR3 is TGTGCCAGCAGTCTAAGAGGGTACAGGGACGAGCAGTACTTC. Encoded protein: CASSLRGYRDEQYF.

Here the CDR3 DNA reads TGTGCCAGCTCACCCATCGAGGCCAATGGCTACACCTTC. Its translation is CASSPIEANGYTF. The J gene is TRBJ1-2, the V gene TRBV18; D gene uncertain. CDR1 is KGHSH, CDR2 LQKENI, per germline. This CDR3 spans 13 amino acids. The V and J ends lost 3 bases and 6 bases respectively, with 11 bases between them.

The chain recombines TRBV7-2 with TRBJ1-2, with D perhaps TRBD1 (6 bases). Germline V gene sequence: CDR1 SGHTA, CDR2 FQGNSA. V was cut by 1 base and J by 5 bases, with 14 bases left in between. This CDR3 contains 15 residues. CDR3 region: CASSLGRGEGYGYTF. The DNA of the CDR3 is TGTGCCAGCAGCTTAGGCAGGGGCGAAGGGTATGGCTACACCTTC.

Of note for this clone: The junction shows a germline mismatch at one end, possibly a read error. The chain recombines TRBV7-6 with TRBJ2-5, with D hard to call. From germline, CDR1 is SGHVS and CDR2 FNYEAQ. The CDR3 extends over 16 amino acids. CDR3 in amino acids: CASSLAGGVSQGTQYF. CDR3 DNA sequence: TGTGCCAGCAGCTTAGCGGGTGGAGTCTCGCAAGGGACCCAGTACTTC. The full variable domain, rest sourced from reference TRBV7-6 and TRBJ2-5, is GAGVSQSPRYKVTKRGQDVALRCDPISGHVSLYWYRQALGQGPEFLTYFNYEAQQDKSGLPNDRFSAERPEGSISTLTIQRTEQRDSAMYRCASSLAGGVSQGTQYFGPGTRLLVL.

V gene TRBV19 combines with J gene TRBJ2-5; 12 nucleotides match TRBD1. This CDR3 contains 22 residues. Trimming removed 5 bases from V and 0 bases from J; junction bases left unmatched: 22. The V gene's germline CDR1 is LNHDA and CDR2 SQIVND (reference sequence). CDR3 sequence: CASSQRDRGLAGIFLNQETQYF. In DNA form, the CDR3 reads TGTGCCAGTAGTCAGCGGGACAGGGGGCTAGCGGGAATATTTTTGAACCAAGAGACCCAGTACTTC.

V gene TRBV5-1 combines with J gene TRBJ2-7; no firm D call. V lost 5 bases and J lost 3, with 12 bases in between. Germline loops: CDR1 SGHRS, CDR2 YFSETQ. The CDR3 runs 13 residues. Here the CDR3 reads CASRVETLYEQYF. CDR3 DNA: TGCGCCAGCAGAGTTGAGACACTCTACGAGCAGTACTTC.

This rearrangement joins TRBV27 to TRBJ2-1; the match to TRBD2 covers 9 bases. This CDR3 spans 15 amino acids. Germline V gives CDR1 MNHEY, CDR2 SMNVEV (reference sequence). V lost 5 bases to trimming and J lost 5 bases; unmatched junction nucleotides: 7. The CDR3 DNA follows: TGTGCCAGCAGTCCAGGGGCTAGCGGGGACAATGAGCAGTTCTTC. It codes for CASSPGASGDNEQFF.

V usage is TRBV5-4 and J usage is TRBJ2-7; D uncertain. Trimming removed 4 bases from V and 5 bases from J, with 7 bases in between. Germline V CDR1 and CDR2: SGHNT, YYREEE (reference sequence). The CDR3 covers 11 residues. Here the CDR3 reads CASSPGDEQYF. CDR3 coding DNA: TGTGCCAGCAGCCCCGGCGACGAGCAGTACTTC.

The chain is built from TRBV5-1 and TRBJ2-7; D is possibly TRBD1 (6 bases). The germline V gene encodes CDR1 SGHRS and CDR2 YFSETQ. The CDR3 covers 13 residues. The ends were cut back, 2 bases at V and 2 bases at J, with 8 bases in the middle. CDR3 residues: CASSFDRTYEQYF. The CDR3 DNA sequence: TGCGCCAGCAGCTTTGACAGGACCTACGAGCAGTACTTC.

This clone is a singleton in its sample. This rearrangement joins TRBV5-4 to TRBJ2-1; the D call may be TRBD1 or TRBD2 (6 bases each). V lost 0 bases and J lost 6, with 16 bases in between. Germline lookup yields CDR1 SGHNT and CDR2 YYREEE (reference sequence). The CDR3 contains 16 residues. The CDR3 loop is CASSLGGGGLINEQFF. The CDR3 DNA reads TGTGCCAGCAGCTTGGGAGGGGGAGGCCTAATCAATGAGCAGTTCTTC.

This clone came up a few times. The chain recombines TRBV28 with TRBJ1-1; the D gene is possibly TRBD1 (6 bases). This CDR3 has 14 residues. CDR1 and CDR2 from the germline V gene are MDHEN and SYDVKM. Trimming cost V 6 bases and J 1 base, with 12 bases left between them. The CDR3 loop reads CASRYRAPNTEAFF. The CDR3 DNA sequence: TGTGCCAGCAGGTACAGGGCCCCGAACACTGAAGCTTTCTTT.

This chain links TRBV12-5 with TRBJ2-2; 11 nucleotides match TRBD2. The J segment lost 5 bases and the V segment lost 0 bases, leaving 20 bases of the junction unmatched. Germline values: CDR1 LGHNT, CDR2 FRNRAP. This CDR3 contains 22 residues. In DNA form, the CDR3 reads TGTGCTAGTGGTTTGGTACCGGGAGAGACAGGAGTAGCGGGAGGGCGTACCGGGGAGCTGTTTTTT. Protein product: CASGLVPGETGVAGGRTGELFF.

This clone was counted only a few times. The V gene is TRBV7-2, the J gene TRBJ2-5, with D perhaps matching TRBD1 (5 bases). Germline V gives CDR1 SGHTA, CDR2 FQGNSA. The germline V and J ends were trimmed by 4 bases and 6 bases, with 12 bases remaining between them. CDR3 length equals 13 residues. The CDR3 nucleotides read TGTGCCAGCAGCTCAGGGTCAGGAAAGACCCAGTACTTC. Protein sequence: CASSSGSGKTQYF. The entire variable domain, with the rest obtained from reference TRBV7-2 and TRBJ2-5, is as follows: GAGVSQSPSNKVTEKGKDVELRCDPISGHTALYWYRQSLGQGLEFLIYFQGNSAPDKSGLPSDRFSAERTGGSVSTLTIQRTQQEDSAVYLCASSSGSGKTQYFGPGTRLLVL.

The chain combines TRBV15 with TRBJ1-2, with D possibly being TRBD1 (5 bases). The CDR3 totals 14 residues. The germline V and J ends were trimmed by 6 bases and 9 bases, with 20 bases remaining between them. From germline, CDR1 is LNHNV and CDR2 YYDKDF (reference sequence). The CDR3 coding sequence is TGTGCCACCAGTCCAGGAGGGGATCGAATACGCTACACCTTC. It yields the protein CATSPGGDRIRYTF.

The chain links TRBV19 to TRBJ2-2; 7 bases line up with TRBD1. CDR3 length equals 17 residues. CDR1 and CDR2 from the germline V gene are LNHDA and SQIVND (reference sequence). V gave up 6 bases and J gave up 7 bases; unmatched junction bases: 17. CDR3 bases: TGTGCCAGTAGCACCTATCCCCAGACGAGGGGGCTCGGGGAGCTGTTTTTT. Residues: CASSTYPQTRGLGELFF.